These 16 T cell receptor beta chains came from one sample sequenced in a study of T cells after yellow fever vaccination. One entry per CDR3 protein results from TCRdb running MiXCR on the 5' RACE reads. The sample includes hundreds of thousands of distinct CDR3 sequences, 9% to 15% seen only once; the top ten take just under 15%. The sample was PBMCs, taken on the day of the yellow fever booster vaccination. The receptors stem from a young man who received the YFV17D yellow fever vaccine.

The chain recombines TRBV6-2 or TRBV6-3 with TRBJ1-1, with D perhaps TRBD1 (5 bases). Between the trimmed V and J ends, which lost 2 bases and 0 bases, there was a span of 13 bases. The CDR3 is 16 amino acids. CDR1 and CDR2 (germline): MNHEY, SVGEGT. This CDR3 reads CASSYDSSAMNTEAFF. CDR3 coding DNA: TGTGCCAGCAGTTACGACAGTTCAGCCATGAACACTGAAGCTTTCTTT.

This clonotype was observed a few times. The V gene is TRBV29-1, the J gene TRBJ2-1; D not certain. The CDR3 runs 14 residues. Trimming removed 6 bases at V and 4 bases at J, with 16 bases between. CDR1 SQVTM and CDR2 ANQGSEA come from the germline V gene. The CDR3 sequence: CSVVLLTRYNEQFF. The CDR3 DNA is TGCAGCGTGGTTCTTCTCACACGATACAATGAGCAGTTCTTC.

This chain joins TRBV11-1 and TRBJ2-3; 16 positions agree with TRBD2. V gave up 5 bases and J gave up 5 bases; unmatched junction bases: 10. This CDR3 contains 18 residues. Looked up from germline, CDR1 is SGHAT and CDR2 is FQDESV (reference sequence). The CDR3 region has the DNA TGTGCCAGCAGCCCGGGACTAGCGGGAGGGCCGGCCCAAGATACGCAGTATTTT. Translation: CASSPGLAGGPAQDTQYF. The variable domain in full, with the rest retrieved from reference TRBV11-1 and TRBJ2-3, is EAEVAQSPRYKITEKSQAVAFWCDPISGHATLYWYRQILGQGPELLVQFQDESVVDDSQLPKDRFSAERLKGVDSTLKIQPAELGDSAMYLCASSPGLAGGPAQDTQYFGPGTRLTVL.

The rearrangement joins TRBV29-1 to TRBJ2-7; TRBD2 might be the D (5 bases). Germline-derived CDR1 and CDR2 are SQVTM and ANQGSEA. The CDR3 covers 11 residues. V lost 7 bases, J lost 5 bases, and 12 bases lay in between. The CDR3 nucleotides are TGCAGCGCTTTAGCGACACACGAGCAGTACTTC. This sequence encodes CSALATHEQYF.

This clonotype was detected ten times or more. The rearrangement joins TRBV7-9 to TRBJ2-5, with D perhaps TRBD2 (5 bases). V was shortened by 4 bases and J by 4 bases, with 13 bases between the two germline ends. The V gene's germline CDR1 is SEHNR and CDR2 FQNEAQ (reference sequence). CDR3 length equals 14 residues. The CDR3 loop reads CASSSSSGVETQYF. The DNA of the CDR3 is TGTGCCAGCAGCTCCTCGAGCGGCGTAGAGACCCAGTACTTC.

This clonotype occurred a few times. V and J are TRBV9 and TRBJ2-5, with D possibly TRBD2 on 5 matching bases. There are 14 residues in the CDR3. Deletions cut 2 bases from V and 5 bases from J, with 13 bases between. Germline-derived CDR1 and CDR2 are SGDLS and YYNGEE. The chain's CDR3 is CASSVYLAGETQYF. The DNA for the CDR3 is TGTGCCAGCAGCGTTTACCTAGCTGGGGAGACCCAGTACTTC.

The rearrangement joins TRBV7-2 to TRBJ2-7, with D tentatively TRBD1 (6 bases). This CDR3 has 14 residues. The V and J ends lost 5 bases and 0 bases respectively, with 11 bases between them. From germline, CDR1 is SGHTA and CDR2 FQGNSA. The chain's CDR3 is CASSPWTASYEQYF. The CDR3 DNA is TGTGCCAGCAGCCCTTGGACAGCCTCCTACGAGCAGTACTTC.

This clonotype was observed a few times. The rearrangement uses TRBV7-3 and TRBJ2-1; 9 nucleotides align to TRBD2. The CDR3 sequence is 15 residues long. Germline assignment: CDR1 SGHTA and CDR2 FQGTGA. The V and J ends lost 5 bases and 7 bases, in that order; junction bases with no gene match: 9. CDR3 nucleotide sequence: TGTGCCAGCAGCCCCTCAATAGCGGGAGAGAATGAGCAGTTCTTC. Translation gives CASSPSIAGENEQFF. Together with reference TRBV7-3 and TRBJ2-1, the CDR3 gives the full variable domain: GAGVSQTPSNKVTEKGKYVELRCDPISGHTALYWYRQSLGQGPEFLIYFQGTGAADDSGLPNDRFFAVRPEGSVSTLKIQRTERGDSAVYLCASSPSIAGENEQFFGPGTRLTVL.

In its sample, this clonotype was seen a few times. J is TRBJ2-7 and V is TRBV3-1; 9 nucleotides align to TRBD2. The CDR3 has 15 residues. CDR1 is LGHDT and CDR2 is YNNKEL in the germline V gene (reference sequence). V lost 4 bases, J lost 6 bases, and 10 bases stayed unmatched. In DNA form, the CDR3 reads TGTGCCAGCAGCCCCTTCCTGGCGGGAGGGGGCGAGCAGTACTTC. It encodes CASSPFLAGGGEQYF.

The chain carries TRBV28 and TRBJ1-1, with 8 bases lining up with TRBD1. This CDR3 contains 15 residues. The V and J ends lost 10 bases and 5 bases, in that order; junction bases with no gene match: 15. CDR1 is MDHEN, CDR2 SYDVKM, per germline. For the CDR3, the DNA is TGTGCCATCCGAGAAACAGGGGGAAAGGATACTGAAGCTTTCTTT. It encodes CAIRETGGKDTEAFF.

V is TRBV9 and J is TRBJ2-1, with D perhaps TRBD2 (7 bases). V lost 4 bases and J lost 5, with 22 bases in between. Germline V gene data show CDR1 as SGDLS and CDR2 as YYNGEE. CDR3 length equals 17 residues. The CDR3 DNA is TGTGCCAGCAGCCACCTAAGGGGGGGTATCTCTAACAATGAGCAGTTCTTC. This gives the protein CASSHLRGGISNNEQFF.

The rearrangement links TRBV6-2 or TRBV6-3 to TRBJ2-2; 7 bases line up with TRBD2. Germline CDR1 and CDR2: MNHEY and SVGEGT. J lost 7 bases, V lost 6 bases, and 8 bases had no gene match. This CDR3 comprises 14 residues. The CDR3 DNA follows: TGTGCCAGCAGAGAGGGAGGGGCGTTCGGGGAGCTGTTTTTT. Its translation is CASREGGAFGELFF.

CDR3: CASSLAGTGSKAFF. As DNA, the CDR3 is TGTGCCAGCAGCTTAGCCGGGACAGGGTCGAAAGCTTTCTTT. V is TRBV7-2 and J is TRBJ1-1; TRBD1 aligns across 9 bases. This CDR3 spans 14 amino acids. V lost 0 bases and J lost 9; bases outside the gene matches: 5. CDR1 SGHTA and CDR2 FQGNSA come from the germline V gene.

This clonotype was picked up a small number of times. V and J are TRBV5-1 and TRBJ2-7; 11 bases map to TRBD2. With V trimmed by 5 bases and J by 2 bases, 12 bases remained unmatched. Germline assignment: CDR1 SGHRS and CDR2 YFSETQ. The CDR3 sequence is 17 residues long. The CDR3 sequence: CASSRTTGTSGTYEQYF. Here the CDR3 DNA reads TGCGCCAGCAGTAGGACAACCGGGACTAGCGGAACCTACGAGCAGTACTTC.

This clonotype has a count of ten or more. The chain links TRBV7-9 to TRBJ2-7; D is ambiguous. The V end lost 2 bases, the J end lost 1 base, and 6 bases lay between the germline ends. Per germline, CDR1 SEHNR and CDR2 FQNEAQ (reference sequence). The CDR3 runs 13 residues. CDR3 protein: CASSLQMSYEQYF. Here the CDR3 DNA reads TGTGCCAGCAGCTTACAAATGTCCTACGAGCAGTACTTC.

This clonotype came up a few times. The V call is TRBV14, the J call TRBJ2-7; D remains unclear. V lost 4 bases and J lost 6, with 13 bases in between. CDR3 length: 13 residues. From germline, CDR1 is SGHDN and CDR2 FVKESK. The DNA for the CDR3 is TGTGCCAGCAGCCTAAGTGGGGTCGGCGAGCAGTACTTC. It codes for CASSLSGVGEQYF. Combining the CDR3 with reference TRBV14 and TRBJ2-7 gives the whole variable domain EAGVTQFPSHSVIEKGQTVTLRCDPISGHDNLYWYRRVMGKEIKFLLHFVKESKQDESGMPNNRFLAERTGGTYSTLKVQPAELEDSGVYFCASSLSGVGEQYFGPGTRLTVT.